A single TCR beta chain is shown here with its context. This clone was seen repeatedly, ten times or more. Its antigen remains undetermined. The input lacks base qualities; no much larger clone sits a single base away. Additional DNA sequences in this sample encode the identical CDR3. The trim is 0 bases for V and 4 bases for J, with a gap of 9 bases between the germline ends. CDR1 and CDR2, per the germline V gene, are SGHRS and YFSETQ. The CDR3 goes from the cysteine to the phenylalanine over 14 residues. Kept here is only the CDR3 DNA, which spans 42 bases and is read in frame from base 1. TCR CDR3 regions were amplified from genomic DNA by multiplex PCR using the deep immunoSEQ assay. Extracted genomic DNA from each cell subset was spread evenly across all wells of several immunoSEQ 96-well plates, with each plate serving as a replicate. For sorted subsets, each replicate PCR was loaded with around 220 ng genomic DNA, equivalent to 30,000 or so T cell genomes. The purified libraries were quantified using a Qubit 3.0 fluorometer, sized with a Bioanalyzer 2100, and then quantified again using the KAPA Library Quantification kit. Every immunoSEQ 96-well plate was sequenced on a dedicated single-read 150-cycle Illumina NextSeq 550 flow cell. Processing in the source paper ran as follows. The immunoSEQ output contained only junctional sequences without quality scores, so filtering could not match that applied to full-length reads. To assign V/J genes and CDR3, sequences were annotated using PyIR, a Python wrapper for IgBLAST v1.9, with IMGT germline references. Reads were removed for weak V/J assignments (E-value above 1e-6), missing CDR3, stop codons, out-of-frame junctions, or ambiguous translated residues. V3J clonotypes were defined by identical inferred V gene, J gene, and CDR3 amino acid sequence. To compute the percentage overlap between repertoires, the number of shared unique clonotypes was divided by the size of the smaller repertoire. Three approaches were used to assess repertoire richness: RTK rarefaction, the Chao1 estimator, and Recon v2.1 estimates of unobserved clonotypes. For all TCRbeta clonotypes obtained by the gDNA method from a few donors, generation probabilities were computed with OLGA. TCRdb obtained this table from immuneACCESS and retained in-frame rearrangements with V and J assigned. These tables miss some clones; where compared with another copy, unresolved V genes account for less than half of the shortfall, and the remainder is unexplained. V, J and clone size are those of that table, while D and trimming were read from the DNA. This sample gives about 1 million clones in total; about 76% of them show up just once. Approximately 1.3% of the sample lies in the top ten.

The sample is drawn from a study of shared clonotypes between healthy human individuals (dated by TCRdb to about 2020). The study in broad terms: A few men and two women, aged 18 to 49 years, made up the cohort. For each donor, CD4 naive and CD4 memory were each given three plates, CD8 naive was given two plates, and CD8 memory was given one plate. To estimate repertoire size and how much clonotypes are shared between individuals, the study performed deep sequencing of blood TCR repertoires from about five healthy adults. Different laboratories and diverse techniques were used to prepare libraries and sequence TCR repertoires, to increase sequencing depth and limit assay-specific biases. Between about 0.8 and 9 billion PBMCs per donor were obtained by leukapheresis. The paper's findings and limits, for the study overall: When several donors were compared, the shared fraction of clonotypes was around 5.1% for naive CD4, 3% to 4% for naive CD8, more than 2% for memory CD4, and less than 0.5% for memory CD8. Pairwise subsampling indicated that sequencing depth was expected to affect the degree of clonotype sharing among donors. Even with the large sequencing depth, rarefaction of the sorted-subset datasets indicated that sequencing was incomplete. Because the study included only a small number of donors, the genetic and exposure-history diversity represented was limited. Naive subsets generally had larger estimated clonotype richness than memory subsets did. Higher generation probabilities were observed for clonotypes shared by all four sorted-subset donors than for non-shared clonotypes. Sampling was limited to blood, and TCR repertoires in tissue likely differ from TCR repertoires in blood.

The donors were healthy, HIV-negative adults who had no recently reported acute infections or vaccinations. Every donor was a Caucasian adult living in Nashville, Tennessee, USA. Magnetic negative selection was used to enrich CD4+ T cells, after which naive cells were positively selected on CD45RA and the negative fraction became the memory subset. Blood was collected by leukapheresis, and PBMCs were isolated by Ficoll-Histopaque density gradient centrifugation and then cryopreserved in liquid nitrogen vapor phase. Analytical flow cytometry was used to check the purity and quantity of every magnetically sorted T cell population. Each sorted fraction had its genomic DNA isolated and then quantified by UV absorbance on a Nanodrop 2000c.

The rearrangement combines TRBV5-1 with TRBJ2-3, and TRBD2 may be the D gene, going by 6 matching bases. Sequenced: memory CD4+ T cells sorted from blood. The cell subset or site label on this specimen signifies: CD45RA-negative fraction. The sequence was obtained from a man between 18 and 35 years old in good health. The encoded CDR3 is CASSLGGDADTQYF. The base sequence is TGCGCCAGCAGCTTGGGCGGGGACGCAGATACGCAGTATTTT.